Below, 2 T cell receptor beta chains from the same sample are listed, as sequenced in a study of blood T cell repertoires in COVID-19 (dated by TCRdb to 2020 to 2021). The library was obtained by the immunoSEQ multiplex PCR assay. TCRdb retrieved this table from immuneACCESS and kept in-frame rearrangements only. Not all clones are present; in checked studies, unresolved V genes account for under half, and no reason is known for the remainder. Here the sample has over 150,000 clones; roughly 91% occur a single time. Approximately 4.6% of the sample comes from the top ten. The specimen was peripheral blood. Receptor source: a man younger than 35 with COVID-19, enrolled during active disease.

The V and J genes are TRBV5-1 and TRBJ1-2; TRBD1 matches 10 bases. Per germline, CDR1 SGHRS and CDR2 YFSETQ. The V segment lost 4 bases and the J segment 4 bases; nucleotides outside the gene matches: 10. The CDR3 contains 16 residues. CDR3 sequence: CASSIRQGASIYGYTF. The CDR3 DNA reads as TGCGCCAGCAGCATACGACAGGGGGCCAGTATCTATGGCTACACCTTC.

The chain combines TRBV5-8 with TRBJ1-5, with 9 bases aligning to TRBD1. CDR3 length equals 15 residues. Germline V lookup: CDR1 SGHTS, CDR2 YDEGEE. Unmatched junction bases numbered 8, after V lost 4 bases and J lost 6 bases. The CDR3 here is CASSMGQGRGQPQHF. The CDR3 coding sequence is TGTGCCAGCAGCATGGGACAGGGAAGGGGTCAGCCCCAGCATTTT.